The T cell receptor beta chain described here comes from a study of esophageal squamous cell carcinoma under preoperative chemotherapy. Study-wide results and caveats: After treatment, tumor-infiltrating lymphocytes apparently came partly from blood T cells.

Time point reported: after preoperative PTX-NDP chemotherapy. Patients received paclitaxel-nedaplatin as preoperative chemotherapy before surgery. TCRdb reprocessed the PCR reads with MiXCR, giving one entry per CDR3 protein. In the table there are 30,000 to 35,000 distinct CDR3 sequences, 40% to 65% of which are singletons. On this clonotype itself: Its antigen remains unknown.

CDR3 length: 15 amino acids. Germline loops: CDR1 ENHRY, CDR2 SYGVKD. The biological material was taken from a patient given preoperative chemotherapy. The V and J genes are TRBV10-3 and TRBJ2-3; D perhaps matches TRBD2 (7 bases). Matching the DNA end better, TRBJ2-5 makes the J call doubtful. The sequence was obtained from a human donor with esophageal squamous cell carcinoma. The donor label of this sample is uncertain. CDR3 protein: CASQIGAGAHDTQYF. The CDR3 bases are TGTGCCAGTCAGATCGGGGCGGGGGCCCACGATACCCAGTACTTC.